Listed below are T cell receptor beta chains from one sample, sequenced in a study of blood T cell repertoires in COVID-19. This table comes from immunoSEQ multiplex PCR, and its TCRdb copy is limited to in-frame clones, with some not included. The sample consists of some 240,000 clones, 85% to 90% of them appearing once. The sequenced sample was peripheral blood. The receptors originated from a woman aged 60-75 years with COVID-19, enrolled during active disease. The CDR3 runs from the conserved cysteine through the conserved F or W. Each record gives: CDR3 length, V gene, clone size, D gene, J gene, CDR3 protein, CDR3 DNA. A D gene is named only where the DNA matches it firmly. Clone size is shown for a subset of rows, as once, few, many or a class of expanded clone.

14	TRBV7-8	few	-	TRBJ1-2	CASSSERADYGYTF	TGTGCCAGCAGCTCCGAGCGGGCCGACTATGGCTACACCTTC
14	TRBV30	-	TRBD1	TRBJ2-2	CAWSKDRGPGELFF	TGTGCCTGGAGTAAGGACAGGGGGCCCGGGGAGCTGTTTTTT
12	TRBV12-3/TRBV12-4	-	-	TRBJ1-2	CASSPSLYGYTF	TGTGCCAGCAGTCCAAGCCTTTATGGCTACACCTTC
16	TRBV5-6	-	TRBD2	TRBJ2-3	CASSLVTSGGTDTQYF	TGTGCCAGCAGCTTGGTTACTAGCGGAGGCACAGATACGCAGTATTTT
13	TRBV7-3	-	-	TRBJ2-7	CASSLTPRSEQYF	TGTGCCAGCAGCTTAACCCCCCGTAGCGAGCAGTACTTC
13	TRBV6-5	-	TRBD1	TRBJ2-2	CASRDRVAGELFF	TGTGCCAGCAGGGACAGGGTGGCCGGGGAGCTGTTTTTT
11	TRBV12-3/TRBV12-4	-	-	TRBJ2-3	CASSFSDTQYF	TGTGCCAGCAGTTTCTCCGATACGCAGTATTTT
17	TRBV4-3	-	-	TRBJ1-3	CASSYLATGGSGNTIYF	TGCGCCAGCAGCTACTTAGCCACAGGCGGCTCTGGAAACACCATATATTTT
15	TRBV6-5	-	TRBD1	TRBJ1-6	CASTPRDRAPSPLHF	TGTGCCAGCACTCCCCGGGACAGGGCGCCTTCACCCCTCCACTTT
14	TRBV7-2	-	TRBD1	TRBJ2-7	CASSLVAGGYEQYF	TGTGCCAGCAGCTTAGTAGCAGGGGGCTACGAGCAGTACTTC
14	TRBV4-2	-	-	TRBJ1-1	CASSQTWESGEAFF	TGTGCCAGCAGCCAAACTTGGGAGTCCGGTGAAGCTTTCTTT
13	TRBV19	-	-	TRBJ1-1	CASKSEMNTEAFF	TGTGCCAGTAAATCAGAAATGAACACTGAAGCTTTCTTT
14	TRBV5-4	-	TRBD1	TRBJ2-7	CASMHRDRGHEQYF	TGTGCCAGCATGCACCGGGACAGGGGACACGAGCAGTACTTC
12	TRBV30	-	TRBD1	TRBJ2-7	CAWHRDSYEQYF	TGTGCCTGGCACCGGGACAGCTACGAGCAGTACTTC
16	TRBV3-1/TRBV3-2	-	-	TRBJ1-3	CASSQGRFPSGNTIYF	TGTGCCAGCAGCCAAGGCAGGTTCCCCTCTGGAAACACCATATATTTT
13	TRBV2	once	-	TRBJ2-3	CASGLTSTDTQYF	TGTGCCAGCGGACTAACTAGCACAGATACGCAGTATTTT
13	TRBV2	-	TRBD1	TRBJ1-3	CASSRGPGNTIYF	TGTGCCAGCAGCAGGGGGCCTGGAAACACCATATATTTT
15	TRBV7-2	once	-	TRBJ2-7	CASSLDQGSSYEQYF	TGTGCCAGCAGCTTAGATCAGGGTAGCTCCTACGAGCAGTACTTC
14	TRBV5-4	-	TRBD1	TRBJ2-5	CASSSRQGEETQYF	TGTGCCAGCAGCAGCCGACAGGGGGAAGAGACCCAGTACTTC
15	TRBV2	-	-	TRBJ1-4	CASGPPGGYGEKLFF	TGTGCCAGCGGCCCCCCGGGTGGTTACGGTGAAAAACTGTTTTTT
13	TRBV12-3/TRBV12-4	-	-	TRBJ1-2	CASSSGTHYGYTF	TGTGCCAGCAGTTCCGGGACACACTATGGCTACACCTTC
12	TRBV5-1	-	-	TRBJ1-2	CASSLERAGYTF	TGCGCCAGCAGCTTGGAGAGGGCTGGCTACACCTTC
15	TRBV6-5	-	-	TRBJ1-1	CASSYSQGIGTEAFF	TGTGCCAGCAGTTACTCGCAGGGGATTGGCACTGAAGCTTTCTTT
14	TRBV6-5	-	-	TRBJ1-2	CASSTGQIHYGYTF	TGTGCCAGCAGCACAGGACAGATACACTATGGCTACACCTTC
15	TRBV7-3	-	TRBD2	TRBJ2-7	CASSLWTSGTYEQYF	TGTGCCAGCAGCCTCTGGACTAGCGGAACCTACGAGCAGTACTTC
14	TRBV5-4	-	-	TRBJ1-4	CASSLAGRNEKLFF	TGTGCCAGCAGCTTGGCGGGGAGGAATGAAAAACTGTTTTTT
17	TRBV6-2/TRBV6-3	-	-	TRBJ1-5	CASSEGHLQVYNQPQHF	TGTGCCAGCAGCGAGGGACATTTGCAAGTCTACAATCAGCCCCAGCATTTT
13	TRBV6-5	-	-	TRBJ1-2	CASSKGRDWGYTF	TGTGCCAGCAGCAAGGGCAGGGATTGGGGCTACACCTTC
15	TRBV4-1	-	TRBD1	TRBJ1-4	CASSQRDRGGEKLFF	TGCGCCAGCAGCCAACGGGACAGGGGTGGCGAAAAACTGTTTTTT
15	TRBV4-3	-	TRBD1	TRBJ2-7	CASSHQSTGGYEQYF	TGCGCCAGCAGCCACCAATCGACAGGGGGCTACGAGCAGTACTTC
16	TRBV7-3	-	TRBD1	TRBJ2-2	CASSTSGTGATGELFF	TGTGCCAGCAGCACCTCGGGGACAGGCGCCACCGGGGAGCTGTTTTTT
12	TRBV19	-	-	TRBJ1-1	CASSIGPDEAFF	TGTGCCAGTAGTATTGGGCCAGATGAAGCTTTCTTT
15	TRBV6-2/TRBV6-3	once	TRBD2	TRBJ2-3	CASSYSSGVTDTQYF	TGTGCCAGCAGTTACTCTAGCGGGGTTACAGATACGCAGTATTTT
13	TRBV6-6	-	-	TRBJ2-7	CASQGRVVYEQYF	TGTGCCAGTCAGGGGCGAGTCGTCTACGAGCAGTACTTC
18	TRBV7-7	few	TRBD2	TRBJ2-1	CASSLEIPGLGRFHEQFF	TGTGCCAGCAGCTTAGAGATACCGGGACTAGGTCGATTCCACGAGCAGTTCTTC
14	TRBV25-1	once	TRBD1	TRBJ2-7	CASSVAGGFYEQYF	TGTGCCAGCAGTGTGGCAGGGGGCTTCTACGAGCAGTACTTC
15	TRBV30	once	TRBD1	TRBJ1-3	CAWSSTGAKGNTIYF	TGTGCCTGGAGTTCAACAGGGGCGAAGGGAAACACCATATATTTT
15	TRBV18	once	-	TRBJ2-1	CASSPVGGSGNEQFF	TGTGCCAGCTCACCCGTCGGGGGTTCTGGCAATGAGCAGTTCTTC
16	TRBV11-2	once	TRBD2	TRBJ2-7	CASSLTSGGDSYEQYF	TGTGCCAGCAGCTTGACTAGCGGGGGCGATTCCTACGAGCAGTACTTC
15	TRBV6-5	once	-	TRBJ2-7	CASSPGREAFYEQYF	TGTGCCAGCAGCCCCGGTAGGGAGGCATTCTACGAGCAGTACTTC
15	TRBV4-1	-	-	TRBJ1-5	CASSQGGYSNQPQHF	TGCGCCAGCAGCCAAGGGGGCTATAGCAATCAGCCCCAGCATTTT
13	TRBV12-3/TRBV12-4	-	-	TRBJ2-7	CASRTQTEYEQYF	TGTGCCAGCAGGACCCAGACAGAGTACGAGCAGTACTTC
17	TRBV10-3	-	-	TRBJ1-2	CAISESWTPRRNYGYTF	TGTGCCATCAGTGAGTCGTGGACCCCTAGGAGGAACTATGGCTACACCTTC
13	TRBV5-4	-	-	TRBJ1-2	CASSFQGFYGYTF	TGTGCCAGCAGCTTCCAGGGTTTCTATGGCTACACCTTC